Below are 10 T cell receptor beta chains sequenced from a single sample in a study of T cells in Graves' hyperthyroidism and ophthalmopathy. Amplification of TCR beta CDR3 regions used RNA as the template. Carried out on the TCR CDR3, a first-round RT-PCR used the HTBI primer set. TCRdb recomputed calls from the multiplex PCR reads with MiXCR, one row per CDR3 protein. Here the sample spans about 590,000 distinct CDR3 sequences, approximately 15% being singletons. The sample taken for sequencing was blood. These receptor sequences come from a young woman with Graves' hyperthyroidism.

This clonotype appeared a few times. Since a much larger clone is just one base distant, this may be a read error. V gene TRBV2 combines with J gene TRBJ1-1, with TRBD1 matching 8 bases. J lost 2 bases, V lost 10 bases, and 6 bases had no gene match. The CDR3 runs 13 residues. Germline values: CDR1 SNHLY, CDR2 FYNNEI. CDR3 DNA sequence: TGTGCCAACGAGACAGGGGAAAACACTGAAGCTTTCTTT. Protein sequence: CANETGENTEAFF.

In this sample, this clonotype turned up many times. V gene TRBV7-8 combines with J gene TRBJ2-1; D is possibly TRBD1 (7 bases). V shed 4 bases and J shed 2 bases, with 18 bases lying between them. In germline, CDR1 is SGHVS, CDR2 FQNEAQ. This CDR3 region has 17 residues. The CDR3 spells CASSSSRRGTAYNEQFF. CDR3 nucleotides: TGTGCCAGCAGCTCCTCCCGGAGGGGGACAGCCTACAATGAGCAGTTCTTC.

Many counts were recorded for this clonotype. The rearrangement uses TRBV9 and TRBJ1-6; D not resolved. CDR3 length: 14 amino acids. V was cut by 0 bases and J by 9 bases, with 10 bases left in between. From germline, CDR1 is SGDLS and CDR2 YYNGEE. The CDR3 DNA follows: TGTGCCAGCAGCGTAGCTCCTGAGGGTTCACCCCTCCACTTT. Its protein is CASSVAPEGSPLHF.

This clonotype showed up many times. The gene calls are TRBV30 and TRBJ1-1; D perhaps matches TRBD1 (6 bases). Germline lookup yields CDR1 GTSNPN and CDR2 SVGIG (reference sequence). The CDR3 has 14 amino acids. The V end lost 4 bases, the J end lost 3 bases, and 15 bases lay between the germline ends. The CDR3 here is CAWTLGGRDTEAFF. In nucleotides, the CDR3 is TGTGCCTGGACCTTAGGGGGGCGCGACACTGAAGCTTTCTTT.

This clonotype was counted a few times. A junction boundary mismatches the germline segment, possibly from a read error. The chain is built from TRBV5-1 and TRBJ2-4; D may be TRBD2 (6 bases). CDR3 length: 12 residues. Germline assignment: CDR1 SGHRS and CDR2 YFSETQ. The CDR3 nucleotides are TGCACCAGCAGCTCCAACGGGGGCATTCAGTACTTC. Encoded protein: CTSSSNGGIQYF.

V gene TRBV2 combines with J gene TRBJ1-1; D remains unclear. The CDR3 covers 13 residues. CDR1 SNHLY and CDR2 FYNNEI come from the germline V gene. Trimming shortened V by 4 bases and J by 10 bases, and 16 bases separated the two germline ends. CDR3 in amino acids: CASSGGDIWGAFF. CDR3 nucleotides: TGTGCCAGCAGTGGGGGAGATATATGGGGAGCTTTCTTT.

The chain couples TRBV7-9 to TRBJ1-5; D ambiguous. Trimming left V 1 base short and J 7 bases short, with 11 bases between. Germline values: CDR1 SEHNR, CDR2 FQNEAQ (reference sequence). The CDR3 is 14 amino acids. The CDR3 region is CASSLEGVDQPQHF. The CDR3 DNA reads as TGTGCCAGCAGCTTAGAAGGTGTGGACCAGCCCCAGCATTTT. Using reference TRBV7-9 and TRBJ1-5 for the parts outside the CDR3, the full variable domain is DTGVSQNPRHKITKRGQNVTFRCDPISEHNRLYWYRQTLGQGPEFLTYFQNEAQLEKSRLLSDRFSAERPKGSFSTLEIQRTEQGDSAMYLCASSLEGVDQPQHFGDGTRLSIL.

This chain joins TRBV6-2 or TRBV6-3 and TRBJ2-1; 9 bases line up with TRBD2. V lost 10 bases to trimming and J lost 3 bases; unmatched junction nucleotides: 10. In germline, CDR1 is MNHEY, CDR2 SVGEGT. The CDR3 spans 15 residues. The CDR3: CATQDLAGFYNEQFF. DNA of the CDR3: TGTGCCACCCAAGACCTAGCGGGATTCTACAATGAGCAGTTCTTC.

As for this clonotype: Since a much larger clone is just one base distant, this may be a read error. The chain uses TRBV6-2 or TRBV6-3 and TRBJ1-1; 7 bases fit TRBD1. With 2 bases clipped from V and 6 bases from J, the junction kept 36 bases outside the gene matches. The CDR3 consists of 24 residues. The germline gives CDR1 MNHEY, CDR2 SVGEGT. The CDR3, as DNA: TGTGCCAGCAGTTACGGGACAGCGATGGATTTCCCTCTCAAGGATGGAGGTTGGGACGCTGAAGCTTTCTTT. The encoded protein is CASSYGTAMDFPLKDGGWDAEAFF.

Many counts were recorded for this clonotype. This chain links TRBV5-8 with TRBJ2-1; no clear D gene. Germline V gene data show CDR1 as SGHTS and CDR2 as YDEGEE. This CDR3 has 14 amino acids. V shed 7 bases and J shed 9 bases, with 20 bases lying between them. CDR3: CASRLGGASGEQFF. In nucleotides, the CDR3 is TGTGCCAGCCGTTTAGGCGGAGCATCGGGTGAGCAGTTCTTC.